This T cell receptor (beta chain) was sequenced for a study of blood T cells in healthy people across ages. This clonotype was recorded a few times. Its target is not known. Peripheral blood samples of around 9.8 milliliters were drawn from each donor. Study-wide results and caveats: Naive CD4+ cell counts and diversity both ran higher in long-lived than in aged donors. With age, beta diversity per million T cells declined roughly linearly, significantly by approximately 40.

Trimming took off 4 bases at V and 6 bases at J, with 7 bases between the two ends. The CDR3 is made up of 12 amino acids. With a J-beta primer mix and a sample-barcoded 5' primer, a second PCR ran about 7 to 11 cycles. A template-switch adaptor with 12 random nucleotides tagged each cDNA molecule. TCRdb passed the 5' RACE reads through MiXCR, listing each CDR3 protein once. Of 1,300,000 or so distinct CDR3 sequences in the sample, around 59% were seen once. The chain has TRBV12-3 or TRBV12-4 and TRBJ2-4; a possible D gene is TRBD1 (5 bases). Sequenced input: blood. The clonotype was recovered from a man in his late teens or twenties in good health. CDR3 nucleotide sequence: TGTGCCAGCAGTTATGACAGAAACATTCAGTACTTC. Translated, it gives CASSYDRNIQYF.